A single T cell receptor beta chain is shown here with its context. No antigen is known for it. Selected positively for CCR7 and CD45RO-negative, naive CD8 cells excluded terminally differentiated effector memory CD45RA+ cells. Donors had no recently reported acute infections or vaccinations and were HIV-negative. The data belong to a study of shared clonotypes between healthy human individuals. Study findings and constraints: How much donors shared clonotypes was expected to be affected by sequencing depth. Blood was the sole source, and tissue repertoires probably differ. Sharing across four donors was highest in naive CD4 (around 5%) and lowest in memory CD8 (about 0.4%).

The repertoire was sequenced with immunoSEQ multiplex PCR; TCRdb's copy has only in-frame clones and lacks some. The sample carries 550,000 to 650,000 clones, 90% to 97% recorded once. From germline, CDR1 is ENHRY and CDR2 SYGVKD. V lost 1 base to trimming and J lost 4 bases; unmatched junction nucleotides: 21. The length of the CDR3 is 20 residues. The clonotype was recovered from a woman in her thirties in good health. This chain uses TRBV10-3 with TRBJ2-7; TRBD2 matches 8 bases. Sequenced material: naive CD8+ T cells sorted from blood. The CDR3 region is CAISEFNQELAGRSPYEQYF. CDR3 DNA: TGTGCCATCAGTGAGTTTAACCAGGAGCTAGCGGGCCGCAGCCCATACGAGCAGTACTTC.